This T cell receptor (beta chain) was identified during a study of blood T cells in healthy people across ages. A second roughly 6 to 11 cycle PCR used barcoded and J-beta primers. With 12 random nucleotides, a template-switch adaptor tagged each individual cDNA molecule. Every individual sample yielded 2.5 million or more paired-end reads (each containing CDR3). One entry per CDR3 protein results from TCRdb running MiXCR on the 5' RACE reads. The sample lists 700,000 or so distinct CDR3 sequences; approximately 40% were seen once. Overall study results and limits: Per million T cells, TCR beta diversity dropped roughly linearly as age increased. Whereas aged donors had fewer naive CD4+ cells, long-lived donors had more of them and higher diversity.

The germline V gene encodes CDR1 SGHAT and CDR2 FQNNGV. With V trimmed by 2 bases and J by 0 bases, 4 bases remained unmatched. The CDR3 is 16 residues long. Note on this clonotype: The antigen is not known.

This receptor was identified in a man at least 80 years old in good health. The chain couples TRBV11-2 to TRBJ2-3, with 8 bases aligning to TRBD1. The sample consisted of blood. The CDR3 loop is CASSLTGGGSTDTQYF. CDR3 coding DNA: TGTGCCAGCAGCTTAACAGGGGGTGGGAGCACAGATACGCAGTATTTT.